This T cell receptor beta chain was retrieved from a study of cytomegalovirus exposure and HLA in healthy donors. The CDR3 totals 15 residues. Trimming cost V 5 bases and J 1 base; bases outside gene matches: 2. Germline V lookup: CDR1 MNHNS, CDR2 SASEGT. Among the 110 or so subjects of the validation cohort, separate from the approximately 700-subject first cohort, were the donors. TCRdb keeps only in-frame clones here, not all; method: immunoSEQ multiplex PCR. The sample contains about 360,000 clones, about nine tenths of which appear only once. Sequences were obtained from PBMCs. V is TRBV6-1 and J is TRBJ2-3; 11 nucleotides line up with TRBD2. The TCR originated in a woman in her late teens or twenties in good health and CMV-seronegative. The CDR3 loop is CASSLAGGGTDTQYF. In DNA, the CDR3 is TGTGCCAGCAGTTTAGCGGGGGGGGGCACAGATACGCAGTATTTT.